The 9 T cell receptor beta chains below come from one sample, sequenced in a study of blood T cell repertoires in COVID-19. Generated by immunoSEQ multiplex PCR, the TCRdb table keeps only in-frame clones and is missing some. The table records about 280,000 clones, 75% to 90% of them present only once. The sample was PBMCs or T cells enriched from blood (not recorded which). These receptors were collected from a woman between 45 and 65 years old who had recovered from COVID-19.

The chain employs TRBV7-9 and TRBJ1-5, with D possibly being TRBD1 (6 bases). Trimming left V 5 bases short and J 3 bases short, with 20 bases between. Germline-derived CDR1 and CDR2 are SEHNR and FQNEAQ (reference sequence). The CDR3 sequence is 17 residues long. In DNA, the CDR3 is TGTGCCAGCAGCCGGGGCGGGGGCGATGGAGACAATCAGCCCCAGCATTTT. Its translation is CASSRGGGDGDNQPQHF.

J is TRBJ1-5 and V is TRBV18; no reliable D call. V shed 0 bases and J shed 0 bases, with 9 bases lying between them. The CDR3 extends over 16 amino acids. Germline CDR1 KGHSH, CDR2 LQKENI. As DNA, the CDR3 is TGTGCCAGCTCACCACCTATACTGAATAGCAATCAGCCCCAGCATTTT. It translates to CASSPPILNSNQPQHF. Full variable domain (missing parts from reference TRBV18 and TRBJ1-5): NAGVMQNPRHLVRRRGQEARLRCSPMKGHSHVYWYRQLPEEGLKFMVYLQKENIIDESGMPKERFSAEFPKEGPSILRIQQVVRGDSAAYFCASSPPILNSNQPQHFGDGTRLSIL.

This chain joins TRBV6-5 and TRBJ2-4, with 8 bases identical to TRBD2. The trim removed 5 bases at V and 8 bases at J, leaving 5 bases unmatched. Germline CDR1 is MNHEY and CDR2 is SVGAGI. This CDR3 is 13 amino acids long. CDR3 sequence: CASSREGQDIQYF. Here the CDR3 DNA reads TGTGCCAGCAGTCGGGAGGGCCAGGACATTCAGTACTTC.

This CDR3 is CASRGEGNSPLHF. The CDR3, as DNA: TGTGCCAGCCGGGGGGAGGGTAATTCACCCCTCCACTTT. The chain carries TRBV6-4 and TRBJ1-6, with a tentative D call TRBD1 (5 bases). Germline values: CDR1 MRHNA, CDR2 SNTAGT. The CDR3 is 13 residues long. Trimming stripped 8 bases from V and 6 bases from J, with 11 bases between.

The chain has TRBV6-2 or TRBV6-3 and TRBJ2-1, with D maybe TRBD1 (5 bases). The CDR3 consists of 15 residues. Trimming took off 2 bases at V and 5 bases at J, with 13 bases between the two ends. Germline V gives CDR1 MNHEY, CDR2 SVGEGT. CDR3 amino acids: CASSYEAGSHNEQFF. The CDR3 nucleotides are TGTGCCAGCAGTTACGAGGCAGGGTCGCACAATGAGCAGTTCTTC.

The chain uses TRBV4-1 and TRBJ2-5; weak D call: TRBD1 (7 bases). The germline V and J ends were trimmed by 1 base and 5 bases, with 14 bases remaining between them. CDR1 and CDR2 (germline): MGHRA, YSYEKL. This CDR3 has 15 residues. CDR3 in DNA: TGCGCCAGCAGCCAAGTTGGAGGGGGCTGGGAGACCCAGTACTTC. Translated, it gives CASSQVGGGWETQYF.

This chain connects TRBV30 to TRBJ1-4, with a tentative D call TRBD1 (5 bases). Trimming left V 4 bases short and J 10 bases short, with 19 bases between. Germline V gene lookup returns CDR1 GTSNPN and CDR2 SVGIG (reference sequence). The CDR3 is made up of 14 amino acids. In nucleotides, the CDR3 is TGTGCCTGGACGAAGGGGCTTGGCGGTGGAAAACTGTTTTTT. Residues: CAWTKGLGGGKLFF.

The V call is TRBV11-2, the J call TRBJ1-2, with 10 bases matching TRBD1. Looked up from germline, CDR1 is SGHAT and CDR2 is FQNNGV. CDR3 length: 13 residues. Unmatched junction bases numbered 5, after V lost 5 bases and J lost 8 bases. The DNA for the CDR3 is TGTGCCAGCAGCCCGGGACAGGGGATCGGCTACACCTTC. It encodes CASSPGQGIGYTF.

The chain couples TRBV5-8 to TRBJ2-1; 11 bases are shared with TRBD2. CDR1 SGHTS and CDR2 YDEGEE come from the germline V gene. The J segment lost 5 bases and the V segment lost 7 bases, leaving 8 bases of the junction unmatched. The CDR3 length is 15 residues. CDR3: CASQKVAGGHNEQFF. The CDR3 coding sequence is TGTGCCAGCCAAAAAGTAGCGGGGGGGCACAATGAGCAGTTCTTC.